This T cell receptor beta chain was sequenced in a study of identifying expanded T cells in peripheral blood. Study-level findings and limits: Across healthy donors, higher total template counts meant significantly greater roughly 2-week count variance. About 1.2 clones differed between technical replicates, versus around 15 and 18 over time.

CDR1 is LGHNA, CDR2 YSLEER, per germline. The CDR3 sequence is 16 residues long. V dropped 0 bases and J dropped 2 bases, with 13 bases sitting between them. Sequencing used immunoSEQ multiplex PCR; TCRdb keeps in-frame clones, though not all of them. In the table there are 90,000 or so clones, more than 70% of which are singletons. Comments on this clone: The antigen remains unidentified.

No infections or other immune events were documented during collection. Sequencing was done on a sample of blood. This chain connects TRBV4-3 to TRBJ2-5; D gene ambiguous. The source of this sequence is a person aged 18 to 69 in good health. The CDR3 coding sequence is TGCGCCAGCAGCCAAGAAAAAGCCCGTCGACAAGAGACCCAGTACTTC. Protein product: CASSQEKARRQETQYF.